This T cell receptor (beta chain) was captured in a study of T cell repertoires in cytomegalovirus infection. TCRdb ran MiXCR on the reads and lists one entry per CDR3 protein. Among 630,000 or so distinct CDR3 sequences listed, 20% to 30% were seen once. The CDR3 is 15 residues long. Deletions cut 7 bases from V and 6 bases from J, with 19 bases between. Germline V CDR1 and CDR2: SEHNR, FQNEAQ (reference sequence). Sequenced: CD8+ T cells from PBMCs. The receptor comes from a human donor in good health (CMV status not recorded). Some clones in this sample may be carry-over from other donors' samples. The genes are TRBV7-9 and TRBJ2-1, with D perhaps matching TRBD2 (6 bases). Written as DNA, the CDR3 is TGTGCCAGCACCCCAGAGGCGGGGTTTCGCAATGAGCAGTTCTTC. Translating it yields CASTPEAGFRNEQFF.